This T cell receptor beta chain was sequenced during a study of radiotherapy plus CTLA-4 blockade in lung cancer (dated by TCRdb to 2017 to 2018). Broadly, across the study: Objective responses were observed in about a sixth of enrolled patients, and disease control was achieved in 31%. Results and caveats for the whole study, not just this receptor: The strongest predictors of response were reported to be early dynamic shifts in blood T cell clones along with a rise in serum interferon-beta following radiation. After treatment with radiotherapy and ipilimumab, TCR clones that originated in tumors expanded in peripheral blood.

In this study, focal radiation therapy paired with CTLA-4 blockade (ipilimumab) was tested in patients who had chemo-refractory metastatic non-small-cell lung cancer. Preparation of the library involved the immunoSEQ multiplex PCR assay. TCRdb took over this immuneACCESS table, retaining in-frame rearrangements with V and J assigned. Such tables are incomplete; in checked studies, under half of the missing clones stem from an unresolved V gene, and the remainder is unexplained. The sample records roughly 76,000 clones, 70% to 85% of which are singletons. More than 8% of the sample is held by the ten biggest clonotypes. For this clone: It has no known antigen specificity. Per-nucleotide qualities are absent, and no much larger clonotype sits a single base away.

Sequenced material: peripheral blood, taken from a patient treated with radiotherapy plus ipilimumab. The receptor's source is a human donor with non-small cell lung cancer whose response to radiotherapy plus ipilimumab could not be evaluated.

The DNA sequence reads TGTGCCAGCAGTGAGCTAACGGGACAGGGAACTTCTGGCTACACCTTC. It translates to CASSELTGQGTSGYTF. The chain is assembled from TRBV6-1 and TRBJ1-2, and TRBD1 aligns with 9 junction nucleotides. V ends up 3 bases short and J 7 bases short, with an unmatched junction base count of 12. Spanning cysteine to phenylalanine, the CDR3 consists of 16 amino acids. CDR3 DNA is the only sequence kept; it has 48 bases, read in frame from the first base. CDR1 and CDR2 were assigned from the germline V gene as MNHNS and SASEGT.